Shown below are 22 T cell receptor beta chains from a single sample sequenced in a study of neurological immune-mediated disorders. A single record per CDR3 protein comes from TCRdb applying MiXCR to the 5' RACE reads. The table lists about 21,000 distinct CDR3 sequences, around 6.2% of them singletons. Sequenced material: CD8+ T cells from blood. Receptors were obtained from a man aged 18-30 years in good health.

This clonotype was found many times. The chain employs TRBV25-1 and TRBJ1-5, with a tentative D call TRBD1 (6 bases). Germline V gives CDR1 MGHDK, CDR2 SYGVNS. Trimming took 4 bases from V and 7 from J, leaving 14 bases between them. This CDR3 is built from 14 residues. This CDR3 is CASSAGGNLQPQHF. For the CDR3, the DNA is TGTGCCAGCAGTGCCGGGGGCAACCTACAGCCCCAGCATTTT.

This clonotype was seen just once. Germline and junction disagree at one end, which may indicate a read error. The gene calls are TRBV29-1 and TRBJ2-2; the match to TRBD2 covers 8 bases. This CDR3 contains 14 residues. Germline V gene lookup returns CDR1 SQVTM and CDR2 ANQGSEA. The CDR3 DNA is TGCAGCGCCGAGGGGACTAGTGCCACCGTGGAGCTGTTTTTT. It translates to CSAEGTSATVELFF.

Ten or more counts support this clonotype. V is TRBV6-5 and J is TRBJ2-7; 8 nucleotides align to TRBD1. Germline V gives CDR1 MNHEY, CDR2 SVGAGI. V dropped 4 bases and J dropped 2; count of bases not matched to a gene: 7. The CDR3 runs 15 residues. The CDR3 nucleotides are TGTGCCAGCAGTTCCGGGACAGGAGCCACCTACGAGCAGTACTTC. Its translation is CASSSGTGATYEQYF.

This clonotype was counted ten times or more. The chain recombines TRBV24-1 with TRBJ2-3; D is unresolved. Germline V gives CDR1 KGHDR, CDR2 SFDVKD. Between the trimmed V and J ends, which lost 4 bases and 4 bases, there was a span of 17 bases. This CDR3 region has 16 residues. The CDR3 region has the DNA TGTGCCACCAGTGACCCCCGAGTTGACCAGGCAGATACGCAGTATTTT. Amino acids: CATSDPRVDQADTQYF.

Many counts were recorded for this clonotype. The V call is TRBV28, the J call TRBJ2-7, with 11 positions matching TRBD2. Germline loops: CDR1 MDHEN, CDR2 SYDVKM. CDR3 length: 15 amino acids. Trimming cost V 6 bases and J 2 bases; bases outside gene matches: 6. The CDR3 DNA follows: TGTGCCAGCAGGCCTAGCGGGGGGCCGGCCTACGAGCAGTACTTC. This codes for CASRPSGGPAYEQYF.

This clonotype was observed many times. The chain is built from TRBV4-2 and TRBJ1-1; D gene uncertain. The CDR3 consists of 14 residues. V lost 0 bases and J lost 2, with 7 bases in between. Germline-derived CDR1 and CDR2 are LGHNA and YNFKEQ. This CDR3 reads CASSQDLDNTEAFF. The CDR3 DNA is TGTGCCAGCAGCCAAGACCTCGACAACACTGAAGCTTTCTTT.

This clonotype was counted ten times or more. This chain connects TRBV6-5 to TRBJ2-7; the D is unclear. The CDR3 is 13 residues long. Germline-derived CDR1 and CDR2 are MNHEY and SVGAGI. V shed 0 bases and J shed 4 bases, with 7 bases lying between them. In nucleotides, the CDR3 is TGTGCCAGCAGTTACTCAAGCGTTTACGAGCAGTACTTC. It encodes CASSYSSVYEQYF.

This clonotype has a count of ten or more. This chain uses TRBV20-1 with TRBJ1-1; no clear D gene. CDR1 is DFQATT, CDR2 SNEGSKA, per germline (reference sequence). The CDR3 sequence is 11 residues long. Trimming shortened V by 2 bases and J by 2 bases, and 3 bases separated the two germline ends. CDR3 in amino acids: CSARFNTEAFF. In DNA, the CDR3 is TGCAGTGCTAGATTTAACACTGAAGCTTTCTTT.

In this sample, this clonotype turned up many times. V is TRBV9 and J is TRBJ2-1; D unresolved. CDR1 and CDR2 from the germline V gene are SGDLS and YYNGEE. The CDR3 is 15 amino acids. The V end lost 3 bases, the J end lost 0 bases, and 10 bases lay between the germline ends. Here the CDR3 DNA reads TGTGCCAGCAGCGACCCGAACTACTCCTACAATGAGCAGTTCTTC. Translating gives CASSDPNYSYNEQFF.

This clonotype was seen at least ten times. The V call is TRBV5-1, the J call TRBJ2-1; 8 bases are shared with TRBD1. The J segment lost 2 bases and the V segment lost 0 bases, leaving 1 base of the junction unmatched. Looked up from germline, CDR1 is SGHRS and CDR2 is YFSETQ. CDR3 length: 15 residues. The CDR3 loop reads CASSLEQGAYNEQFF. The CDR3 DNA reads TGCGCCAGCAGCTTGGAACAGGGGGCCTACAATGAGCAGTTCTTC.

The CDR3 sequence is CASSLDGTGAYEQYF. Here the CDR3 DNA reads TGTGCCAGCAGCTTAGATGGGACAGGGGCCTACGAGCAGTACTTC. The V gene is TRBV13, the J gene TRBJ2-7, with 10 bases fitting TRBD1. The germline gives CDR1 PRHDT, CDR2 FYEKMQ (reference sequence). The CDR3 length is 15 residues. V shed 1 base, J shed 2 bases, and the junction held 2 bases outside the gene matches.

The table lists this clonotype with many counts. The DNA of the CDR3 is TGCAGCGTCGCCTCGGACAGTCTACCCTCTGGGGCCAACGTCCTGACTTTC. Encoded protein: CSVASDSLPSGANVLTF. V and J are TRBV29-1 and TRBJ2-6; D perhaps matches TRBD1 (6 bases). V was clipped by 6 bases and J by 0 bases, with 18 bases between them. This CDR3 has 17 amino acids. Germline CDR1 and CDR2: SQVTM and ANQGSEA.

The chain recombines TRBV5-6 with TRBJ1-4, with a weak D call TRBD1 (5 bases). The length of the CDR3 is 14 residues. The V end lost 5 bases, the J end lost 7 bases, and 15 bases lay between the germline ends. Germline-derived CDR1 and CDR2 are SGHDT and YYEEEE. The CDR3 is CASRPFGRGEKLFF. CDR3 nucleotide sequence: TGTGCCAGCAGGCCCTTTGGGAGGGGTGAAAAACTGTTTTTT.

Ten or more counts support this clonotype. This chain links TRBV30 with TRBJ1-1; D remains ambiguous. Germline V gene sequence: CDR1 GTSNPN, CDR2 SVGIG (reference sequence). CDR3 length: 11 residues. V was cut by 4 bases and J by 2 bases, with 5 bases left in between. For the CDR3, the DNA is TGTGCCTGGATGGAAAACACTGAAGCTTTCTTT. It translates to CAWMENTEAFF.

The rearrangement joins TRBV12-3 or TRBV12-4 to TRBJ2-7; 7 bases are a match to TRBD1. J gave up 3 bases and V 10 bases, and 12 bases lay outside the gene matches. This CDR3 spans 14 amino acids. The chain's CDR3 is CAISNADRVYEQYF. CDR3 nucleotides: TGTGCCATCAGCAACGCCGACAGGGTCTACGAGCAGTACTTC.

This clonotype was detected ten times or more. As DNA, the CDR3 is TGTGCCAGCAGTTTTACGGCCCTGAGAGAGCAGTACTTC. As protein: CASSFTALREQYF. This sequence joins TRBV6-5 and TRBJ2-7; D ambiguous. This CDR3 region has 13 residues. V lost 4 bases and J 7 bases, leaving 14 bases between the germline ends. The germline V gene encodes CDR1 MNHEY and CDR2 SVGAGI.

This clonotype was observed many times. The CDR3 sequence is CASSSDTLGTEAFF. CDR3 bases: TGTGCCAGCAGCTCCGACACCCTGGGAACTGAAGCTTTCTTT. The chain carries TRBV5-6 and TRBJ1-1; the D is unclear. Germline assignment: CDR1 SGHDT and CDR2 YYEEEE. With 3 bases removed from V and 5 bases from J, the gap between germline ends came to 14 bases. The CDR3 is 14 amino acids.

The table lists this clonotype with many counts. The gene calls are TRBV5-6 and TRBJ1-2; unclear D gene. The CDR3 loop spans 19 amino acids. Trimming pared 0 bases from V and 4 bases from J, leaving 25 bases between. Germline assignment: CDR1 SGHDT and CDR2 YYEEEE. CDR3 protein: CASSLASTRLNFWVYGYTF. The CDR3 DNA follows: TGTGCCAGCAGCTTGGCCTCTACCCGGCTTAATTTTTGGGTCTATGGCTACACCTTC.

This clonotype appeared many times. The V gene is TRBV6-5, the J gene TRBJ2-7; D could derive from TRBD1 or TRBD2 (6 bases each). V gave up 0 bases and J gave up 3 bases, with 24 bases separating them. The CDR3 is 19 residues long. From germline, CDR1 is MNHEY and CDR2 SVGAGI. CDR3 bases: TGTGCCAGCAGTTACTCGACGTGGGGGGCACCACTTAGGGGCTACGAGCAGTACTTC. Translation gives CASSYSTWGAPLRGYEQYF.

This clonotype showed up many times. CDR3 in DNA: TGTGCCAGCAGTTACTTAAGCGGGGAGCTGTTTTTT. This codes for CASSYLSGELFF. The genes are TRBV6-5 and TRBJ2-2; no clear D gene. This CDR3 is built from 12 residues. Trimming stripped 1 base from V and 7 bases from J, with 4 bases between. Germline CDR1 is MNHEY and CDR2 is SVGAGI.

This clonotype was found many times. J is TRBJ2-1 and V is TRBV5-5; D possibly matches TRBD1 or TRBD2 (5 bases each). Trimming removed 4 bases at V and 9 bases at J, with 11 bases between. Germline loops: CDR1 SGHKS, CDR2 YYEKEE (reference sequence). This CDR3 contains 12 residues. CDR3 bases: TGTGCCAGCAGCGCAGACAGCGGTGAGCAGTTCTTC. It encodes CASSADSGEQFF. Combining the CDR3 with reference TRBV5-5 and TRBJ2-1 gives the whole variable domain DAGVTQSPTHLIKTRGQQVTLRCSPISGHKSVSWYQQVLGQGPQFIFQYYEKEERGRGNFPDRFSARQFPNYSSELNVNALLLGDSALYLCASSADSGEQFFGPGTRLTVL.

This clonotype has at least ten counts. The chain joins TRBV24-1 to TRBJ2-5, with a tentative D call TRBD1 (5 bases). Trimming stripped 2 bases from V and 5 bases from J, with 5 bases between. Per the germline V gene, CDR1 is KGHDR and CDR2 is SFDVKD. The CDR3 length is 12 residues. CDR3 in amino acids: CATSDWGETQYF. The CDR3, as DNA: TGTGCCACCAGTGATTGGGGCGAGACCCAGTACTTC.